These 9 T cell receptor beta chains were sequenced from one sample in a study of blood T cell repertoires in COVID-19. Libraries were prepared by immunoSEQ multiplex PCR; TCRdb keeps only in-frame clonotypes and omits some of them. The sample yields roughly 75,000 clones, over 70% seen once. Sequencing used peripheral blood. The receptors derive from a man aged 45-60 years with acute or convalescent COVID-19.

V usage is TRBV9 and J usage is TRBJ1-3; the D is unclear. This CDR3 spans 14 amino acids. The ends were cut back, 3 bases at V and 9 bases at J, with 16 bases in the middle. The germline V gene has CDR1 SGDLS and CDR2 YYNGEE. CDR3 sequence: CASSASWSDGTIYF. The CDR3 DNA follows: TGTGCCAGCAGCGCGTCGTGGAGCGACGGCACCATATATTTT.

V usage is TRBV4-3 and J usage is TRBJ1-1; D might be TRBD1 (6 bases). V was shortened by 2 bases and J by 5 bases, with 12 bases between the two germline ends. The CDR3 contains 14 residues. Germline CDR1 and CDR2: LGHNA and YSLEER. The CDR3 DNA reads TGCGCCAGCAGCCAACACAGGGTGGGTACTGAAGCTTTCTTT. It specifies CASSQHRVGTEAFF.

The chain is built from TRBV4-3 and TRBJ1-5; 9 bases are a match to TRBD1. The CDR3 contains 16 residues. The V and J ends lost 3 bases and 3 bases, in that order; junction bases with no gene match: 6. Germline-derived CDR1 and CDR2 are LGHNA and YSLEER. The CDR3, as DNA: TGCGCCAGCAGCCACGGGACAGGGTTATCCAATCAGCCCCAGCATTTT. The encoded protein is CASSHGTGLSNQPQHF.

To note about this clone: One end of the junction is discordant with germline, which a read error may explain. V usage is TRBV24-1 and J usage is TRBJ1-1; no definite D call. Germline CDR1 is KGHDR and CDR2 is SFDVKD. The length of the CDR3 is 13 residues. The CDR3 DNA follows: TGTGCCACAAGTGAGTCGCGGGGAACTGAAGCTTTCTTT. Its protein product is CATSESRGTEAFF.

CDR3 amino acids: CASSRDTQYGYTF. DNA of the CDR3: TGTGCCAGCTCGAGGGACACACAATATGGCTACACCTTC. This sequence joins TRBV11-2 and TRBJ1-2; D may be TRBD1 (6 bases). Trimming pared 8 bases from V and 5 bases from J, leaving 15 bases between. The CDR3 totals 13 residues. In germline, CDR1 is SGHAT, CDR2 FQNNGV.

The CDR3 bases are TGTGCCATCGGGGGCAGCTCCTACGAGCAGTACTTC. Protein product: CAIGGSSYEQYF. V and J are TRBV10-3 and TRBJ2-7; perhaps TRBD1 as D (6 bases). The CDR3 length is 12 residues. V was cut by 8 bases and J by 0 bases, with 8 bases left in between. CDR1 and CDR2 (germline): ENHRY, SYGVKD.

A single count supports this clone. The chain joins TRBV28 to TRBJ2-7; 10 nucleotides match TRBD1. The V segment lost 6 bases and the J segment 3 bases; nucleotides outside the gene matches: 5. The CDR3 loop spans 14 amino acids. The germline V gene has CDR1 MDHEN and CDR2 SYDVKM. The CDR3, as DNA: TGTGCCAGCAGCGACGGGACAGGGGTCTACGAGCAGTACTTC. Its protein is CASSDGTGVYEQYF. The whole variable domain, remainder taken from reference TRBV28 and TRBJ2-7, is DVKVTQSSRYLVKRTGEKVFLECVQDMDHENMFWYRQDPGLGLRLIYFSYDVKMKEKGDIPEGYSVSREKKERFSLILESASTNQTSMYLCASSDGTGVYEQYFGPGTRLTVT.

In its sample, this clone was seen once. The genes are TRBV9 and TRBJ1-6, with 8 bases fitting TRBD1. V shed 3 bases, J shed 7 bases, and the junction held 6 bases outside the gene matches. This CDR3 is built from 15 residues. Germline values: CDR1 SGDLS, CDR2 YYNGEE. The CDR3: CASSERNRGNSPLHF. In DNA form, the CDR3 reads TGTGCCAGCAGCGAACGGAACAGGGGGAATTCACCCCTCCACTTT.

V is TRBV27 and J is TRBJ2-2; tentatively, D is TRBD2 (5 bases). Germline CDR1 and CDR2: MNHEY and SMNVEV (reference sequence). CDR3 length equals 15 residues. Between the trimmed V and J ends, which lost 3 bases and 3 bases, there was a span of 11 bases. CDR3: CASSFSTGYTGELFF. In DNA form, the CDR3 reads TGTGCCAGCAGTTTTAGTACGGGGTACACCGGGGAGCTGTTTTTT.